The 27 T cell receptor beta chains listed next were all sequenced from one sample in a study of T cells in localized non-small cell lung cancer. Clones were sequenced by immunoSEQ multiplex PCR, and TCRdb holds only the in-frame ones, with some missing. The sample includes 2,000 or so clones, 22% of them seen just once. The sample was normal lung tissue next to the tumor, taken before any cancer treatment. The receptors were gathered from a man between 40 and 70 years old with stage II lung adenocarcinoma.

The CDR3 sequence: CASKLDSGNTIYF. CDR3 nucleotides: TGTGCCAGCAAGTTAGACTCTGGAAACACCATATATTTT. The V call is TRBV9, the J call TRBJ1-3; D is uncertain. V was trimmed by 6 bases and J by 0 bases, leaving 7 bases between them. CDR3 length: 13 amino acids. Germline loops: CDR1 SGDLS, CDR2 YYNGEE.

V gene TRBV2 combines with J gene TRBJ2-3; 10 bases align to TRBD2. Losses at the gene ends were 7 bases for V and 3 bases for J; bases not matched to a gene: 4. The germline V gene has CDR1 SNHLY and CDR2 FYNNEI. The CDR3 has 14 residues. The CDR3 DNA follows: TGTGCCAGCATAAGCGGGGGGGTGACAGATACGCAGTATTTT. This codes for CASISGGVTDTQYF. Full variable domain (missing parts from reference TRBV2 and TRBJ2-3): EPEVTQTPSHQVTQMGQEVILRCVPISNHLYFYWYRQILGQKVEFLVSFYNNEISEKSEIFDDQFSVERPDGSNFTLKIRSTKLEDSAMYFCASISGGVTDTQYFGPGTRLTVL.

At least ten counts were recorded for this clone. CDR3 bases: TGTGCCAGCAGCGCGCGCCCGGGGAGCACAGATACGCAGTATTTT. Encoded protein: CASSARPGSTDTQYF. The chain couples TRBV11-3 to TRBJ2-3, with TRBD2 as a possible D gene (5 bases). Germline V gene data show CDR1 as SGHNT and CDR2 as YENEEA. V dropped 5 bases and J dropped 0 bases, with 12 bases sitting between them. This CDR3 has 15 residues. The full variable domain, with the rest looked up from reference TRBV11-3 and TRBJ2-3, is EAGVVQSPRYKIIEKKQPVAFWCNPISGHNTLYWYLQNLGQGPELLIRYENEEAVDDSQLPKDRFSAERLKGVDSTLKIQPAELGDSAVYLCASSARPGSTDTQYFGPGTRLTVL.

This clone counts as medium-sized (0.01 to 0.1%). The CDR3 reads CASSTPRTGEFKTQYF. CDR3 nucleotide sequence: TGTGCCAGCAGCACCCCTCGGACAGGGGAGTTTAAGACCCAGTACTTC. J is TRBJ2-5 and V is TRBV9; 9 nucleotides line up with TRBD1. CDR1 and CDR2 from the germline V gene are SGDLS and YYNGEE. This CDR3 contains 16 residues. The V gene end was trimmed by 4 bases and the J gene end by 6 bases; junction bases not matched to a gene: 13. Supplemented by reference TRBV9 and TRBJ2-5, the full variable domain reads DSGVTQTPKHLITATGQRVTLRCSPRSGDLSVYWYQQSLDQGLQFLIQYYNGEERAKGNILERFSAQQFPDLHSELNLSSLELGDSALYFCASSTPRTGEFKTQYFGPGTRLLVL.

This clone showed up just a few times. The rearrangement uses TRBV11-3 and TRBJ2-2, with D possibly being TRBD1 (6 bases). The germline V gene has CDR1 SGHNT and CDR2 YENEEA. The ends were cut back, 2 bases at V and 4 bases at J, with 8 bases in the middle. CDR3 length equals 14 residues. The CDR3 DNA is TGTGCCAGCAGCTTAATAGGGGGCACCGGGGAGCTGTTTTTT. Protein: CASSLIGGTGELFF.

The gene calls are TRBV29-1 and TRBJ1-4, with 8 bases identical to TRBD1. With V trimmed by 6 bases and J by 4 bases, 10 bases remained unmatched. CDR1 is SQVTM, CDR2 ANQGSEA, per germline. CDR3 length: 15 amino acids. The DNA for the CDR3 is TGCAGCGTGAGTTCGACAGGGGCCGATAATGAAAAACTGTTTTTT. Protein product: CSVSSTGADNEKLFF. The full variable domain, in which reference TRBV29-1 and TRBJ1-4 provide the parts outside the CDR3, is SAVISQKPSRDICQRGTSLTIQCQVDSQVTMMFWYRQQPGQSLTLIATANQGSEATYESGFVIDKFPISRPNLTFSTLTVSNMSPEDSSIYLCSVSSTGADNEKLFFGSGTQLSVL.

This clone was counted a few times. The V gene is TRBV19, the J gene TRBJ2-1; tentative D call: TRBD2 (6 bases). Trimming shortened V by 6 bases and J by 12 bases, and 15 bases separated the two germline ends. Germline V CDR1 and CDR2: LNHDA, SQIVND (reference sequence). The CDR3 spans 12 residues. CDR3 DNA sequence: TGTGCCAGTAGCCCATGGGTGGGGGGGCAGTTCTTC. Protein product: CASSPWVGGQFF.

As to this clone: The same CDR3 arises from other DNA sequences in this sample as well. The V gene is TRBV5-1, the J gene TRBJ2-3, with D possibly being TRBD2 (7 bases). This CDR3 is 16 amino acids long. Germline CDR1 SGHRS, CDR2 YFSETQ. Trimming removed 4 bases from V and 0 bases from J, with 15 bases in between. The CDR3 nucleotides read TGCGCCAGCAGCCTGGGAGGGGGAGCGAGCACAGATACGCAGTATTTT. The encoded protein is CASSLGGGASTDTQYF.

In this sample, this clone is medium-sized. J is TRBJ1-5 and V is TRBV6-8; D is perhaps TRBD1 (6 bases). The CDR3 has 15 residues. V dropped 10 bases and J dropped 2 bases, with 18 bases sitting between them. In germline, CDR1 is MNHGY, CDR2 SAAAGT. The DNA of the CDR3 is TGTGCCACCAACAAAGGGGGGGGAGGCAATCAGCCCCAGCATTTT. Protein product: CATNKGGGGNQPQHF.

Written as DNA, the CDR3 is TGCAGCGTTGAAGACTTGAGCTCCTACAATGAGCAGTTCTTC. As protein: CSVEDLSSYNEQFF. The chain couples TRBV29-1 to TRBJ2-1, with D unclear. CDR1 and CDR2 from the germline V gene are SQVTM and ANQGSEA. V gave up 0 bases and J gave up 0 bases, with 6 bases separating them. This CDR3 is built from 14 residues.

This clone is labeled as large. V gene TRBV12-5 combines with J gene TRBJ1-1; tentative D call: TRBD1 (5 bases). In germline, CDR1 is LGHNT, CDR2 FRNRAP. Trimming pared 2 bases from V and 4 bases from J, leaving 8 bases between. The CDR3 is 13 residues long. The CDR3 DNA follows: TGTGCTAGTGGTTTGTGGGGGACCACTGAAGCTTTCTTT. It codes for CASGLWGTTEAFF.

DNA of the CDR3: TGCGCCAGCAGCTTGAGTGGGGCCGGATACAATGAGCAGTTCTTC. It specifies CASSLSGAGYNEQFF. The chain uses TRBV5-1 and TRBJ2-1, with D maybe TRBD1 (5 bases). Deletions cut 1 base from V and 4 bases from J, with 12 bases between. CDR3 length: 15 residues. Germline V lookup: CDR1 SGHRS, CDR2 YFSETQ.

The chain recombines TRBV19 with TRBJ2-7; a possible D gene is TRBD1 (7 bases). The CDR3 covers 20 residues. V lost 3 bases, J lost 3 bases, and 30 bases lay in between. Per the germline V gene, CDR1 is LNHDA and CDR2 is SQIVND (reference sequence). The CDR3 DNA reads TGTGCCAGTAGTATCGCCCTGTGGACCGAGGCGGGGACAGATCACTACGAGCAGTACTTC. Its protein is CASSIALWTEAGTDHYEQYF.

The CDR3 sequence: CASSLSRSNQPQHF. In DNA form, the CDR3 reads TGTGCCAGCAGCTTATCACGGAGCAATCAGCCCCAGCATTTT. This chain links TRBV11-3 with TRBJ1-5; D is ambiguous. The V end lost 2 bases, the J end lost 1 base, and 6 bases lay between the germline ends. The length of the CDR3 is 14 residues. Germline V gene lookup returns CDR1 SGHNT and CDR2 YENEEA.

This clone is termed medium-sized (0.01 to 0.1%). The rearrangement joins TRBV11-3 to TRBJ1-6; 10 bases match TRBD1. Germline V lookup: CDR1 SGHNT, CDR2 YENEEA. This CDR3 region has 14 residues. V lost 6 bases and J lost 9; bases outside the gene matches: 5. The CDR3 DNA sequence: TGTGCCAGCAGTCTAGGACAGGGGGGTTCACCCCTCCACTTT. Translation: CASSLGQGGSPLHF. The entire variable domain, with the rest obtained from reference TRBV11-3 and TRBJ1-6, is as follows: EAGVVQSPRYKIIEKKQPVAFWCNPISGHNTLYWYLQNLGQGPELLIRYENEEAVDDSQLPKDRFSAERLKGVDSTLKIQPAELGDSAVYLCASSLGQGGSPLHFGNGTRLTVT.

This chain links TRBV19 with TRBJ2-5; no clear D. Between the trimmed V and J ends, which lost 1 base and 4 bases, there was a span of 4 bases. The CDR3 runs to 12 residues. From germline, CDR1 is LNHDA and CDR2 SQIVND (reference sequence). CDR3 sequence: CASSIAGETQYF. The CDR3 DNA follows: TGTGCCAGTAGTATAGCAGGAGAGACCCAGTACTTC.

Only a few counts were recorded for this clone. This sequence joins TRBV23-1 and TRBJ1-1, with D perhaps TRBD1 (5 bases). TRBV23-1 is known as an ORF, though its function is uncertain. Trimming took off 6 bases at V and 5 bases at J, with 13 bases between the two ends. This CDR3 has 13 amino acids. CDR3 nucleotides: TGCGCCAGCAGCTATCAGGGTAGAACTGAAGCTTTCTTT. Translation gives CASSYQGRTEAFF.

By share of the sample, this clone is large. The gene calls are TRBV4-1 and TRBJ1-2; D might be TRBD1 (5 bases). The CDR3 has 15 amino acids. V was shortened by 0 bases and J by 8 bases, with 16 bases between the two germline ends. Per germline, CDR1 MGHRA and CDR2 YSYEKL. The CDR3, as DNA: TGCGCCAGCAGCCAAGAAATCGAGCCAGGGCAAGGCTACACCTTC. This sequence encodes CASSQEIEPGQGYTF.

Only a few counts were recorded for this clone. This CDR3 reads CASSLMGTGAQETQYF. The DNA for the CDR3 is TGTGCCAGCAGCTTGATGGGGACAGGGGCCCAAGAGACCCAGTACTTC. This chain links TRBV11-3 with TRBJ2-5, with TRBD1 identical over 10 bases. Germline CDR1 is SGHNT and CDR2 is YENEEA. This CDR3 has 16 amino acids. V gave up 3 bases and J gave up 1 base; unmatched junction bases: 5.

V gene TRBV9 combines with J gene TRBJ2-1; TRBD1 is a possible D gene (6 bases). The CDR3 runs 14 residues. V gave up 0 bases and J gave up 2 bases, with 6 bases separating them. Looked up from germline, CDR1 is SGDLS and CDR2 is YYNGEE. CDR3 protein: CASSVGDTYNEQFF. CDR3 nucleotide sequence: TGTGCCAGCAGCGTAGGGGACACCTACAATGAGCAGTTCTTC.

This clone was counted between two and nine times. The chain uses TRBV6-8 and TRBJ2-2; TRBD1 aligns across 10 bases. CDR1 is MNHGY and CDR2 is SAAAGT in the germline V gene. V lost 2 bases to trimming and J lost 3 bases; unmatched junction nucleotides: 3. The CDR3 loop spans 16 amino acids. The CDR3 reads CASSYAGTGDTGELFF. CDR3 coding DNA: TGTGCCAGCAGTTACGCGGGGACAGGGGACACCGGGGAGCTGTTTTTT.

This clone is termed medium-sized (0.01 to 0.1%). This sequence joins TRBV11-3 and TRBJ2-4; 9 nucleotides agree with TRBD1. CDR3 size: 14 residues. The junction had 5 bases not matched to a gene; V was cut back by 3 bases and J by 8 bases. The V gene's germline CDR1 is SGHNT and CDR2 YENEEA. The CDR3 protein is CASSLGQGHDIQYF. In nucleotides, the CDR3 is TGTGCCAGCAGCTTGGGACAGGGTCATGACATTCAGTACTTC.

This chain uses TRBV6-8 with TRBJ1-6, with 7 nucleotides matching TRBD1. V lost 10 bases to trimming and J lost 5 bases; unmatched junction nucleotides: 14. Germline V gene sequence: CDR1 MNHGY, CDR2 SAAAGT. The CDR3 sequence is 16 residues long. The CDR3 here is CATVPAYRGNNSPLHF. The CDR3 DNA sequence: TGTGCCACGGTACCAGCCTACAGGGGTAATAATTCACCCCTCCACTTT.

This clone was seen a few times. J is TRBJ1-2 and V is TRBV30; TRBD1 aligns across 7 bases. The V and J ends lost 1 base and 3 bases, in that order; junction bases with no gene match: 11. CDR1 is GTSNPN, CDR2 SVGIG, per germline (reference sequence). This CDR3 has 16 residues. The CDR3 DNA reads TGTGCCTGGAGTGCCCCCGGACAGGCTGGGGACTATGGCTACACCTTC. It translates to CAWSAPGQAGDYGYTF.

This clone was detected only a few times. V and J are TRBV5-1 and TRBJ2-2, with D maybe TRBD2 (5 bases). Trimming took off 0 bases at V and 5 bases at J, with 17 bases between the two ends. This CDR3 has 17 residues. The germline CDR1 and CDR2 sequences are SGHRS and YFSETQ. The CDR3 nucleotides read TGCGCCAGCAGCTTGGTACCAGCCTCTACGGGGACCGGGGAGCTGTTTTTT. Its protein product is CASSLVPASTGTGELFF. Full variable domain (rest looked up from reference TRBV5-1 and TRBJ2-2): KAGVTQTPRYLIKTRGQQVTLSCSPISGHRSVSWYQQTPGQGLQFLFEYFSETQRNKGNFPGRFSGRQFSNSRSEMNVSTLELGDSALYLCASSLVPASTGTGELFFGEGSRLTVL.

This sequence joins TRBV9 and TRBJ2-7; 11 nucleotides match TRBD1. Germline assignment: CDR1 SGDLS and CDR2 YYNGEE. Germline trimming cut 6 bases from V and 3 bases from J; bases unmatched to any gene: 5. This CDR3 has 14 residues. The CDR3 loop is CASNSGTGGYEQYF. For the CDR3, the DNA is TGTGCCAGCAACTCCGGGACAGGGGGCTACGAGCAGTACTTC.

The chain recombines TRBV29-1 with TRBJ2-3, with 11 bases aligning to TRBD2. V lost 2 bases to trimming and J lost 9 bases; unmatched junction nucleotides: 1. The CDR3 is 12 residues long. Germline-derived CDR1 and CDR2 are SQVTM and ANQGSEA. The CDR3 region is CSVELAGGTQYF. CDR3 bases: TGCAGCGTTGAACTAGCGGGGGGCACGCAGTATTTT.